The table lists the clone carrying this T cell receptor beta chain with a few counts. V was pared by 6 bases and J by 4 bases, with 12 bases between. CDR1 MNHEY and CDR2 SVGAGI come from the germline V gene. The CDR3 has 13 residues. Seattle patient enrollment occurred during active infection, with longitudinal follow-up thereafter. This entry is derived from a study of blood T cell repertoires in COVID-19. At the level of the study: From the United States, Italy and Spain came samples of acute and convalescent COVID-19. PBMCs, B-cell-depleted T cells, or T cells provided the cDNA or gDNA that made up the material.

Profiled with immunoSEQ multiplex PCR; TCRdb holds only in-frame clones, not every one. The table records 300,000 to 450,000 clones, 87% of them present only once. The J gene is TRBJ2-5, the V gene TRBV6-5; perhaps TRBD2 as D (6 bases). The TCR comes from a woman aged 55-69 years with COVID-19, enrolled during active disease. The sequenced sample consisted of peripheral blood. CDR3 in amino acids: CASSTSQRETQYF. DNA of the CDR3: TGTGCCAGCAGCACTAGCCAGAGAGAGACCCAGTACTTC.